These 8 T cell receptor beta chains were all obtained from the same sample, sequenced in a study of T cell responses to AZD1222 COVID-19 vaccine (dated by TCRdb to 2020 to 2023). The sample's time point label is to be understood as: about 28 days (+/-7) after the second vaccine dose. The library was built by means of the immunoSEQ multiplex PCR assay. TCRdb carries this immuneACCESS record with in-frame sequences only. Its versions omit some clonotypes, under half of them owing to an unresolved V gene in the studies checked, with the rest unexplained. The sample table contains roughly 180,000 clones; only one count was recorded for roughly 92% of them. The ten largest clones take up roughly 1.5% of the sample. Sequences were derived from peripheral blood, sampled 28 days after the second AZD1222 dose. The receptors derive from an adult who received the AZD1222 COVID-19 vaccine.

The rearrangement uses TRBV7-8 and TRBJ2-1; TRBD2 is a possible D gene (5 bases). V dropped 5 bases and J dropped 9 bases, with 23 bases sitting between them. The CDR3 totals 16 residues. Looked up from germline, CDR1 is SGHVS and CDR2 is FQNEAQ. In DNA, the CDR3 is TGTGCCAGCAGCCCTGGGTGGGCCAGCGGTAGTAGTGAGCAGTTCTTC. Translating it yields CASSPGWASGSSEQFF.

This clone was recorded a few times. The gene calls are TRBV7-9 and TRBJ1-6; D perhaps matches TRBD1 (6 bases). The CDR3 is 17 amino acids. V dropped 2 bases and J dropped 0 bases, with 11 bases sitting between them. The germline V gene encodes CDR1 SEHNR and CDR2 FQNEAQ (reference sequence). The CDR3 loop is CASSLTAGASYNSPLHF. CDR3 DNA sequence: TGTGCCAGCAGCTTAACTGCGGGGGCCTCCTATAATTCACCCCTCCACTTT.

The CDR3 bases are TGTGCCAGCAGCTTAGTGGGCGGGGGGGCGACAGATACGCAGTATTTT. This codes for CASSLVGGGATDTQYF. The J gene is TRBJ2-3, the V gene TRBV11-3; 9 bases are a match to TRBD2. With 1 base clipped from V and 3 bases from J, the junction kept 5 bases outside the gene matches. The CDR3 is 16 residues long. CDR1 and CDR2 (germline): SGHNT, YENEEA.

This chain's CDR3 is CASSQDTGPTGELFF. In nucleotides, the CDR3 is TGCGCCAGCAGCCAAGATACGGGTCCGACCGGGGAGCTGTTTTTT. The chain is built from TRBV4-1 and TRBJ2-2; D not resolved. V gave up 0 bases and J gave up 5 bases, with 10 bases separating them. Germline-derived CDR1 and CDR2 are MGHRA and YSYEKL. The CDR3 is made up of 15 amino acids.

This chain connects TRBV5-1 to TRBJ1-2; the D gene is possibly TRBD1 (5 bases). V lost 5 bases, J lost 6 bases, and 20 bases lay in between. The V gene's germline CDR1 is SGHRS and CDR2 YFSETQ. The CDR3 contains 15 residues. CDR3 sequence: CASRYHMGTVDGYTF. In nucleotides, the CDR3 is TGCGCCAGCAGATACCACATGGGGACGGTGGATGGCTACACCTTC.

For the CDR3, the DNA is TGTGCCAGCAGTCTAGACGGACTGACTGGAAACACCATATATTTT. Translated, it gives CASSLDGLTGNTIYF. The chain has TRBV6-6 and TRBJ1-3; D is ambiguous. The CDR3 sequence is 15 residues long. The V gene's germline CDR1 is MNHNY and CDR2 SVGAGI (reference sequence). V was clipped by 5 bases and J by 2 bases, with 13 bases between them.

The rearrangement joins TRBV9 to TRBJ1-2; 8 bases match TRBD1. Germline lookup yields CDR1 SGDLS and CDR2 YYNGEE. Unmatched junction bases numbered 6, after V lost 3 bases and J lost 2 bases. This CDR3 spans 15 amino acids. In DNA, the CDR3 is TGTGCCAGCAGCGCTTGGACAGGGCCCAACTATGGCTACACCTTC. It is translated as CASSAWTGPNYGYTF. Combining the CDR3 with reference TRBV9 and TRBJ1-2 gives the whole variable domain DSGVTQTPKHLITATGQRVTLRCSPRSGDLSVYWYQQSLDQGLQFLIQYYNGEERAKGNILERFSAQQFPDLHSELNLSSLELGDSALYFCASSAWTGPNYGYTFGSGTRLTVV.

The chain employs TRBV5-4 and TRBJ1-2; D possibly corresponds to TRBD1 (6 bases). Germline values: CDR1 SGHNT, CDR2 YYREEE (reference sequence). V shed 4 bases and J shed 12 bases, with 25 bases lying between them. This CDR3 has 15 residues. The CDR3 sequence: CASSRNREGRIGDTF. The CDR3 region has the DNA TGTGCCAGCAGCAGGAACAGGGAAGGGAGAATCGGTGACACCTTC.